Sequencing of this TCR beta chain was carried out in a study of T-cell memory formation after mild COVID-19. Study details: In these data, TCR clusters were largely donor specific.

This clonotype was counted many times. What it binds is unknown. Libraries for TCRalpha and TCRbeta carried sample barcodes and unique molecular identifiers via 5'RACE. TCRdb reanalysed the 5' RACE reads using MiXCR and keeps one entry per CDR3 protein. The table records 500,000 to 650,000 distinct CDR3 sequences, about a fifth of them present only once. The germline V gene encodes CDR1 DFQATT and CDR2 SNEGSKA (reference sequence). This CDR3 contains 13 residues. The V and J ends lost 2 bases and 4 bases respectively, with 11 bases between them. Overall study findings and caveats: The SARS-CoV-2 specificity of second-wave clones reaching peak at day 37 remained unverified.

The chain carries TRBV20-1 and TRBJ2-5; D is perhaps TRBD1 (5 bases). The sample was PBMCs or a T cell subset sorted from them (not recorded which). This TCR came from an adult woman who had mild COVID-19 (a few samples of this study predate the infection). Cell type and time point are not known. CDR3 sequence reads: CSARSRQGETQYF. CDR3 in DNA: TGCAGTGCTAGATCGAGGCAGGGAGAGACCCAGTACTTC.